These 23 T cell receptor beta chains were all obtained from the same sample, sequenced in a study of neurological immune-mediated disorders. From the 5' RACE reads, TCRdb called clonotypes with MiXCR, one entry per CDR3 protein. The repertoire holds under 90,000 distinct CDR3 sequences, 9.4% seen once, with 1.7% in the top ten. The source material was PBMCs. Source of these receptors: a man aged 50 or older in good health.

In its sample, this clonotype was seen many times. The CDR3 reads CATSDPRRDRGGETQYF. CDR3 coding DNA: TGTGCCACCAGTGATCCCCGCCGGGACAGGGGTGGGGAGACCCAGTACTTC. The rearrangement links TRBV24-1 to TRBJ2-5; TRBD1 agrees at 10 bases. Germline loops: CDR1 KGHDR, CDR2 SFDVKD. V lost 3 bases, J lost 5 bases, and 11 bases stayed unmatched. The CDR3 is made up of 17 amino acids.

This clonotype was seen repeatedly, ten times or more. The genes are TRBV20-1 and TRBJ2-1; 12 nucleotides agree with TRBD1. The CDR3 has 15 amino acids. Germline CDR1 and CDR2: DFQATT and SNEGSKA (reference sequence). V lost 7 bases, J lost 9 bases, and 13 bases stayed unmatched. This chain's CDR3 is CSVLRPLGQGAEQFF. The CDR3 DNA follows: TGCAGTGTTCTGCGTCCTTTGGGACAGGGGGCTGAGCAGTTCTTC.

This clonotype was seen once. The chain employs TRBV6-2 or TRBV6-3 and TRBJ1-3; TRBD1 matches 7 bases. Losses at the gene ends were 6 bases for V and 4 bases for J; bases not matched to a gene: 9. Germline V gene data show CDR1 as MNHEY and CDR2 as SVGEGT. CDR3 size: 15 residues. The CDR3 sequence: CASRSGTANGNTIYF. Written as DNA, the CDR3 is TGTGCCAGCAGATCCGGGACAGCTAACGGAAACACCATATATTTT.

This clonotype has at least ten counts. The rearrangement links TRBV10-3 to TRBJ2-1; 7 bases line up with TRBD2. CDR3 length equals 15 residues. The V and J ends lost 4 bases and 5 bases, in that order; junction bases with no gene match: 8. CDR1 and CDR2 (germline): ENHRY, SYGVKD. The CDR3 is CAISASGLPNNEQFF. The DNA for the CDR3 is TGTGCCATCAGTGCTTCGGGACTACCAAACAATGAGCAGTTCTTC.

This clonotype was picked up many times. The V call is TRBV3-1, the J call TRBJ1-6, with D possibly being TRBD1 (5 bases). Trimming pared 0 bases from V and 4 bases from J, leaving 13 bases between. Looked up from germline, CDR1 is LGHDT and CDR2 is YNNKEL (reference sequence). CDR3 length: 17 residues. The CDR3 DNA follows: TGTGCCAGCAGCCAAGATCTTCCCGGGGCGTATAATTCACCCCTCCACTTT. Its protein product is CASSQDLPGAYNSPLHF.

This clonotype was detected ten times or more. The rearrangement uses TRBV7-2 and TRBJ1-6; D possibly corresponds to TRBD1 (6 bases). V was cut by 5 bases and J by 5 bases, with 10 bases left in between. Germline CDR1 SGHTA, CDR2 FQGNSA. The CDR3 sequence is 14 residues long. Written as DNA, the CDR3 is TGTGCCAGCAGCCTCCGGGACAATAATTCACCCCTCCACTTT. Its protein is CASSLRDNNSPLHF.

This clonotype was seen many times. The DNA of the CDR3 is TGTGCCAGCAGTGATTGGCCTAGCGGTCAGACCTACGAGCAGTACTTC. It translates to CASSDWPSGQTYEQYF. The rearrangement uses TRBV2 and TRBJ2-7; 7 nucleotides agree with TRBD2. The germline gives CDR1 SNHLY, CDR2 FYNNEI. CDR3 length: 16 amino acids. Trimming removed 3 bases from V and 2 bases from J; junction bases left unmatched: 10.

The chain is built from TRBV9 and TRBJ2-4, with TRBD2 matching over 7 bases. The CDR3 loop spans 11 amino acids. Germline V gene data show CDR1 as SGDLS and CDR2 as YYNGEE. With V trimmed by 7 bases and J by 8 bases, 3 bases remained unmatched. The CDR3 sequence: CASGRDDIQYF. The CDR3 coding sequence is TGTGCCAGCGGGAGGGACGACATTCAGTACTTC.

In this sample, this clonotype turned up many times. The V and J genes are TRBV5-1 and TRBJ2-7; 8 bases align to TRBD2. The V and J ends lost 6 bases and 3 bases, in that order; junction bases with no gene match: 14. This CDR3 spans 16 amino acids. Germline V gene data show CDR1 as SGHRS and CDR2 as YFSETQ. The CDR3 DNA is TGCGCCAGCAAAGGGGTCCCGGGACTAGAGGGCTACGAGCAGTACTTC. Translation gives CASKGVPGLEGYEQYF.

Notes on this clonotype: It may be a read error: a sequence one base away is much more abundant. The DNA for the CDR3 is TGTGCCATCTCACCCCGGACAGGGTCCCCGAACACTGAAGCTTTCTTT. This sequence encodes CAISPRTGSPNTEAFF. The chain recombines TRBV18 with TRBJ1-1; TRBD1 matches at 8 bases. Germline V gives CDR1 KGHSH, CDR2 LQKENI. The CDR3 is 16 residues long.

This clonotype was seen repeatedly, ten times or more. The chain carries TRBV5-1 and TRBJ2-1; 11 bases fit TRBD2. This CDR3 is built from 16 residues. Germline trimming cut 4 bases from V and 6 bases from J; bases unmatched to any gene: 9. CDR1 is SGHRS, CDR2 YFSETQ, per germline. The CDR3 DNA is TGCGCCAGCAGCATCTATTTAGCGGGGGGGCCCAATGAGCAGTTCTTC. This gives the protein CASSIYLAGGPNEQFF.

At least ten counts were recorded for this clonotype. The gene calls are TRBV29-1 and TRBJ2-7, with D perhaps given as TRBD1 or TRBD2 (5 bases each). The CDR3 runs 11 residues. Germline CDR1 and CDR2: SQVTM and ANQGSEA. V lost 6 bases, J lost 2 bases, and 8 bases lay in between. CDR3 amino acids: CSVGTPYEQYF. Written as DNA, the CDR3 is TGCAGCGTAGGGACCCCCTACGAGCAGTACTTC.

There are many counts of this clonotype. The chain couples TRBV6-5 to TRBJ1-3; D is undetermined. Trimming pared 0 bases from V and 2 bases from J, leaving 8 bases between. This CDR3 spans 15 amino acids. Germline V gene sequence: CDR1 MNHEY, CDR2 SVGAGI. DNA for the CDR3: TGTGCCAGCAGTTACTCGGACGGCCCTGGAAACACCATATATTTT. Translating it yields CASSYSDGPGNTIYF.

This clonotype came up many times. V and J are TRBV5-1 and TRBJ1-3; no clear D. This CDR3 comprises 11 residues. V gave up 7 bases and J gave up 0 bases, with 2 bases separating them. The germline CDR1 and CDR2 sequences are SGHRS and YFSETQ. The CDR3 reads CASGSGNTIYF. The CDR3 DNA reads as TGCGCCAGCGGCTCTGGAAACACCATATATTTT. Drawing the rest from reference TRBV5-1 and TRBJ1-3, the complete variable domain is KAGVTQTPRYLIKTRGQQVTLSCSPISGHRSVSWYQQTPGQGLQFLFEYFSETQRNKGNFPGRFSGRQFSNSRSEMNVSTLELGDSALYLCASGSGNTIYFGEGSWLTVV.

This clonotype was picked up many times. The junction and the germline gene differ at one end; a read error may be behind it. The V gene is TRBV10-3, the J gene TRBJ2-7; 9 bases are a match to TRBD1. Germline V lookup: CDR1 ENHRY, CDR2 SYGVKD. The CDR3 is 14 residues long. CDR3 nucleotide sequence: TGTGCCCTCAGACGGGACAGGGACTCCTACGAGCAGTACTTC. The encoded protein is CALRRDRDSYEQYF.

This clonotype was counted ten times or more. The chain recombines TRBV5-1 with TRBJ2-5; D is possibly TRBD2 (7 bases). Looked up from germline, CDR1 is SGHRS and CDR2 is YFSETQ. CDR3 size: 14 residues. V lost 5 bases and J lost 0, with 11 bases in between. The CDR3: CASRGGGDQETQYF. CDR3 DNA: TGCGCCAGCAGGGGCGGGGGCGACCAAGAGACCCAGTACTTC. The variable domain in full, completed from reference TRBV5-1 and TRBJ2-5, reads KAGVTQTPRYLIKTRGQQVTLSCSPISGHRSVSWYQQTPGQGLQFLFEYFSETQRNKGNFPGRFSGRQFSNSRSEMNVSTLELGDSALYLCASRGGGDQETQYFGPGTRLLVL.

The table lists this clonotype with many counts. The chain has TRBV18 and TRBJ2-1; TRBD1 aligns across 8 bases. Germline V gene sequence: CDR1 KGHSH, CDR2 LQKENI. J was trimmed by 8 bases and V by 3 bases; bases with no gene match: 12. CDR3 size: 16 residues. The CDR3 sequence: CASSPPVGQGIDEQFF. The CDR3 nucleotides read TGTGCCAGCTCACCCCCGGTAGGACAGGGTATTGATGAGCAGTTCTTC.

This clonotype was recorded at least ten times. CDR3 amino acids: CASSLGVGTQYF. The CDR3 DNA reads TGTGCCAGCAGCTTAGGGGTGGGGACCCAGTACTTC. The genes are TRBV7-2 and TRBJ2-5; D gene unclear. The germline gives CDR1 SGHTA, CDR2 FQGNSA. V dropped 1 base and J dropped 7 bases, with 7 bases sitting between them. The CDR3 has 12 amino acids. The entire variable domain, with the rest obtained from reference TRBV7-2 and TRBJ2-5, is as follows: GAGVSQSPSNKVTEKGKDVELRCDPISGHTALYWYRQSLGQGLEFLIYFQGNSAPDKSGLPSDRFSAERTGGSVSTLTIQRTQQEDSAVYLCASSLGVGTQYFGPGTRLLVL.

This clonotype came up many times. This chain links TRBV15 with TRBJ1-1; no definite D call. Per the germline V gene, CDR1 is LNHNV and CDR2 is YYDKDF (reference sequence). The CDR3 runs 13 residues. The V gene lost 0 bases and the J gene lost 8 bases, with 10 bases spanning the gap. CDR3 region: CATSRDRTGEAFF. In DNA, the CDR3 is TGTGCCACCAGCAGAGATCGAACCGGGGAAGCTTTCTTT.

This clonotype occurred many times. The chain carries TRBV10-3 and TRBJ2-3; 9 positions agree with TRBD2. Germline V gene sequence: CDR1 ENHRY, CDR2 SYGVKD. V lost 2 bases to trimming and J lost 6 bases; unmatched junction nucleotides: 12. This CDR3 has 17 residues. CDR3 DNA sequence: TGTGCCATCAGTGAGCTATGGAGTAGCGGGGGCAGGGATACGCAGTATTTT. Amino acids: CAISELWSSGGRDTQYF.

The CDR3 sequence: CASRVTLAGSGNEQFF. The CDR3 region has the DNA TGTGCCAGCAGGGTGACCTTAGCGGGATCTGGGAATGAGCAGTTCTTC. The V gene is TRBV27, the J gene TRBJ2-1, with TRBD2 matching 8 bases. The CDR3 is 16 residues long. Germline CDR1 reads MNHEY; CDR2 reads SMNVEV (reference sequence). The trim removed 6 bases at V and 7 bases at J, leaving 14 bases unmatched.

This clonotype was counted many times. The chain couples TRBV12-3 or TRBV12-4 to TRBJ1-5; TRBD1 is a possible D gene (6 bases). With 7 bases removed from V and 7 bases from J, the gap between germline ends came to 17 bases. The CDR3 runs 14 residues. For the CDR3, the DNA is TGTGCCAGCACCCTGGGGGCAGGAATACAGCCCCAGCATTTT. Translation: CASTLGAGIQPQHF.

This clonotype was observed a few times. The J gene is TRBJ1-4, the V gene TRBV7-2; D gene ambiguous. V lost 0 bases and J lost 0, with 11 bases in between. Germline V gene lookup returns CDR1 SGHTA and CDR2 FQGNSA. The CDR3 length is 17 residues. CDR3 residues: CASSLARSASTNEKLFF. CDR3 sequence (DNA): TGTGCCAGCAGCTTAGCGCGATCGGCTTCAACTAATGAAAAACTGTTTTTT.